Detailed here is one T cell receptor (beta chain). This entry is derived from a study of CD8 T cells in Susac syndrome. Random-hexamer reverse transcription was applied to roughly 0.5 to 1 ug RNA. Across 54 Vbeta and 13 Jbeta, TCR beta CDR3 was amplified with immunoSEQ multiplex PCR. TCRdb redid the calling of the immunoSEQ multiplex PCR reads with MiXCR, one entry per CDR3 protein. The table lists 110,000 or so distinct CDR3 sequences, 94% of them singletons, with around 0.1% in the top ten. CD8+ and CD4+ T cells from blood underwent TCR beta sequencing. Controls matched for age and sex were healthy donors. TEMRA cells underwent FACS enrichment and CD8+ and CD4+ T cells underwent negative isolation. This receptor was taken from a human donor in good health. The sequencing sample was made of CD4+ T cells from PBMCs.

The CDR3, as DNA: TGTGCCAGCAGTTTCTCCCCAGGGACAGGAAGTGAGCAGTTCTTC. Translation gives CASSFSPGTGSEQFF. The chain couples TRBV27 to TRBJ2-1; 8 bases align to TRBD1. The CDR3 spans 15 residues. V gave up 3 bases and J gave up 9 bases; unmatched junction bases: 10. The germline CDR1 and CDR2 sequences are MNHEY and SMNVEV (reference sequence).